The source of this TCR beta chain is a study of T cell responses to AZD1222 COVID-19 vaccine. Study-level findings and limits: The study identified only five or six AZD1222 recipients as seropositive at baseline. Repertoire sampling occurred only after the peak T cell response.

Sequencing was performed with immunoSEQ multiplex PCR; in TCRdb, only in-frame clones are kept and a portion is missing. The sample yields 100,000 to 150,000 clones, about 88% seen once. Samples with a second dose at about 4 or about 12 weeks were pooled together. This CDR3 contains 14 residues. Germline V lookup: CDR1 SGHNT, CDR2 YYREEE (reference sequence). V lost 4 bases to trimming and J lost 8 bases; unmatched junction nucleotides: 11. As regards this clone: The antigen remains undetermined.

Sample: peripheral blood, taken 28 days after the second AZD1222 dose. The sequence derives from an adult who received the AZD1222 COVID-19 vaccine. The chain employs TRBV5-4 and TRBJ1-2; 7 nucleotides line up with TRBD1. The chain's CDR3 is CASSQRDSLRGYTF. The CDR3 DNA sequence: TGTGCCAGCAGCCAACGGGACAGTTTACGAGGCTACACCTTC.